A single sample gave rise to the 2 T cell receptor beta chains below, sequenced in a study of identical twins. TCRdb re-called the 5' RACE reads with MiXCR, one entry per CDR3 protein. This table holds approximately 630,000 distinct CDR3 sequences, less than 9% found once. A further study also used this sample, focusing on yellow fever vaccine responses in identical twins.

The sequenced material came from PBMCs. These TCRs come from a woman between 18 and 29 years old in good health.

This clonotype was seen many times. This rearrangement joins TRBV5-1 to TRBJ2-7, with TRBD1 matching 11 bases. Germline V lookup: CDR1 SGHRS, CDR2 YFSETQ. Unmatched junction bases numbered 8, after V lost 3 bases and J lost 3 bases. This CDR3 region has 16 residues. This chain's CDR3 is CASSSPYGTGGYEQYF. CDR3 bases: TGCGCCAGCAGCTCCCCTTACGGGACAGGGGGCTACGAGCAGTACTTC.

This clonotype has more than one count but fewer than ten. The rearrangement uses TRBV11-2 and TRBJ2-3; D might be TRBD1 (6 bases). Trimming took off 2 bases at V and 6 bases at J, with 12 bases between the two ends. CDR3 size: 14 residues. From germline, CDR1 is SGHAT and CDR2 FQNNGV. The chain's CDR3 is CASSLNRVGDTQYF. The CDR3 coding sequence is TGTGCCAGCAGCTTAAACAGGGTAGGCGATACGCAGTATTTT.